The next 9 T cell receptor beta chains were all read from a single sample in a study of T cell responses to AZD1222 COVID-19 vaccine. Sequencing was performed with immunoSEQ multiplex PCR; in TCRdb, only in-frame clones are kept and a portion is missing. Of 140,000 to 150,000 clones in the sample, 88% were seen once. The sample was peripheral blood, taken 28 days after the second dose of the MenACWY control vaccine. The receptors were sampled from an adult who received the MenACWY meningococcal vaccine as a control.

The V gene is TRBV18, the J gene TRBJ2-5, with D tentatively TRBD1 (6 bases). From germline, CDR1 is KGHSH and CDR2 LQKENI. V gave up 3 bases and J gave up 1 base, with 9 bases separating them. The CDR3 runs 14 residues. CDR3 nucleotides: TGTGCCAGCTCACCTGGGACAATCCAAGAGACCCAGTACTTC. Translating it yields CASSPGTIQETQYF.

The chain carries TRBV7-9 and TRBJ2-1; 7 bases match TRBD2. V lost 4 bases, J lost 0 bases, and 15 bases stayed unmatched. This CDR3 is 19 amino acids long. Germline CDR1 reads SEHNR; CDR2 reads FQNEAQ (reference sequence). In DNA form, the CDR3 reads TGTGCCAGCAGCTCAAGGACTAGTCGATCGGAGGCCTCCTACAATGAGCAGTTCTTC. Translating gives CASSSRTSRSEASYNEQFF.

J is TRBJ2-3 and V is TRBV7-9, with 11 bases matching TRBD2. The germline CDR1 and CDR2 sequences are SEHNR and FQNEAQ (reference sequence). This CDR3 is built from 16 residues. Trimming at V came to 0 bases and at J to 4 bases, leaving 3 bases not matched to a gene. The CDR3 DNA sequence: TGTGCCAGCAGCTTAGCGACTAGCGGGATAGCAGATACGCAGTATTTT. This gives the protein CASSLATSGIADTQYF.

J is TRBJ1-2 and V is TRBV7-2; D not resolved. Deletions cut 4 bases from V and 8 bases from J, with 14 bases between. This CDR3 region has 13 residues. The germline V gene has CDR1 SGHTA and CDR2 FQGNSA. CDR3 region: CASSSSLIQGYTF. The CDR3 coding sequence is TGTGCCAGCAGCTCCTCCTTAATTCAGGGCTACACCTTC.

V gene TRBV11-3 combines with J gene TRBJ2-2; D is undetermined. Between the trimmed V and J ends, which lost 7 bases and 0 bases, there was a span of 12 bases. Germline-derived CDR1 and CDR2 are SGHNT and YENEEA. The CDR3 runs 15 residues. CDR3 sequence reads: CASTPLGSNTGELFF. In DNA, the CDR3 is TGTGCCAGCACCCCCCTCGGATCGAACACCGGGGAGCTGTTTTTT.

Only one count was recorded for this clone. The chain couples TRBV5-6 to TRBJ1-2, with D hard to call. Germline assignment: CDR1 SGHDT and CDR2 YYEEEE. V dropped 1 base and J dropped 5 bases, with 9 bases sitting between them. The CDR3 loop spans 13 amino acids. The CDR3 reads CASSLSGIYGYTF. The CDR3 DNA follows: TGTGCCAGCAGCTTGAGTGGGATATATGGCTACACCTTC.

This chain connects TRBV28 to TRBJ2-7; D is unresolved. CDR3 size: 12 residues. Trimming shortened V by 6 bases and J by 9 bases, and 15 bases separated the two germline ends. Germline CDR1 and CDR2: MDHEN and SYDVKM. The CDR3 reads CASRPAPGVQYF. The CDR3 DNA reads TGTGCCAGCAGGCCCGCCCCCGGAGTGCAGTACTTC.

The CDR3 protein is CASSRTDDTGELFF. The CDR3, as DNA: TGTGCCAGCAGCCGAACAGACGACACCGGGGAGCTGTTTTTT. The V call is TRBV11-2, the J call TRBJ2-2; D not certain. Germline CDR1 reads SGHAT; CDR2 reads FQNNGV. V gave up 5 bases and J gave up 3 bases, with 10 bases separating them. This CDR3 is 14 amino acids long.

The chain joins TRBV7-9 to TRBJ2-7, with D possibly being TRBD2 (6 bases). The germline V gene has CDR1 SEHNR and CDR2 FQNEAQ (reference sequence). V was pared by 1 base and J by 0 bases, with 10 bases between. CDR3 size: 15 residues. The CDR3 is CASSLGGAFSYEQYF. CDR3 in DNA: TGTGCCAGCAGCTTAGGCGGGGCCTTCTCCTACGAGCAGTACTTC.